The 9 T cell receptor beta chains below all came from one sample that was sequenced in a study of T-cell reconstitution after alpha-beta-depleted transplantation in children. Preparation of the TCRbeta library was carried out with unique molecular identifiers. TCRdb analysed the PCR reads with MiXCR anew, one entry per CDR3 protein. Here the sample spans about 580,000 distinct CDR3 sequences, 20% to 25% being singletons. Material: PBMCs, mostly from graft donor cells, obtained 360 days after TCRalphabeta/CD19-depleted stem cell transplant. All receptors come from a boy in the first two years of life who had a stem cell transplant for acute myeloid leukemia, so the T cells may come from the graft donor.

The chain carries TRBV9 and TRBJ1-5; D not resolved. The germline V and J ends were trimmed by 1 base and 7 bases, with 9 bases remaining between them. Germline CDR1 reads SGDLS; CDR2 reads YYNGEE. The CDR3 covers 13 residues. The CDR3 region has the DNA TGTGCCAGCAGCGTAAACCCTTACCAGCCCCAGCATTTT. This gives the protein CASSVNPYQPQHF.

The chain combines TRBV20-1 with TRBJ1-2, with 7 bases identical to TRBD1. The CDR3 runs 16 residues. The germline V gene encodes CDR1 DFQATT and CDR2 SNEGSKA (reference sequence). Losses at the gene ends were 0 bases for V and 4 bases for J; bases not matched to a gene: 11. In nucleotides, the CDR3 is TGCAGTGCTAGAGATCGGGAAGGGGGCGCCGGCTATGGCTACACCTTC. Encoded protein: CSARDREGGAGYGYTF.

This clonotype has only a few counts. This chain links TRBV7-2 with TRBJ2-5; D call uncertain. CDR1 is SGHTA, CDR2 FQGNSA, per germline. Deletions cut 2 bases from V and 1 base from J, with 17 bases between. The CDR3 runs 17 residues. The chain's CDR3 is CASSLPLGLDGQETQYF. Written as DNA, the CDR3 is TGTGCCAGCAGCTTACCCCTCGGGTTAGATGGCCAAGAGACCCAGTACTTC.

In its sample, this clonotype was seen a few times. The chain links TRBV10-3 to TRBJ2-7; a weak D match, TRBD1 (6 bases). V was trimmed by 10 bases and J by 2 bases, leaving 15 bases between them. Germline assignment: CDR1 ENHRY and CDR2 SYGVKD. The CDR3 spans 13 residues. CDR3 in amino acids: CATGTLEPYEQYF. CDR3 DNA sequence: TGTGCCACTGGGACATTGGAACCCTACGAGCAGTACTTC.

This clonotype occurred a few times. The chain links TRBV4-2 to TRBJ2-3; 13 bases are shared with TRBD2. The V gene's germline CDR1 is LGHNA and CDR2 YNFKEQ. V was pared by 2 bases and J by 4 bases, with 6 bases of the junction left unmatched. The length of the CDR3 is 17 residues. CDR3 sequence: CASSQPTSGGLSDTQYF. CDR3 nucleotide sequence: TGTGCCAGCAGCCAACCGACTAGCGGGGGGCTCTCAGATACGCAGTATTTT.

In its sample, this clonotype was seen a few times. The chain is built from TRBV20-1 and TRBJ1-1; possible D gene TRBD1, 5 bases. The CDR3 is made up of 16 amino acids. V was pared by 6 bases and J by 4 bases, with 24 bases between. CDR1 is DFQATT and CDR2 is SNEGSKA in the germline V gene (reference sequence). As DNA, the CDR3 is TGCAGTGCACCCCCTGGGGCAGGGTGGGGGAGCACTGAAGCTTTCTTT. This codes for CSAPPGAGWGSTEAFF.

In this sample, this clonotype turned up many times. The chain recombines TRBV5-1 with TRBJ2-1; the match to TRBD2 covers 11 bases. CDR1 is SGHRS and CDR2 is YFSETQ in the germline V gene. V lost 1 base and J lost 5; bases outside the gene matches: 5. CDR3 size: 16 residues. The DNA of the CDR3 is TGCGCCAGCAGCTTGCCACTAGCGGGGGTTAACAATGAGCAGTTCTTC. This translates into CASSLPLAGVNNEQFF.

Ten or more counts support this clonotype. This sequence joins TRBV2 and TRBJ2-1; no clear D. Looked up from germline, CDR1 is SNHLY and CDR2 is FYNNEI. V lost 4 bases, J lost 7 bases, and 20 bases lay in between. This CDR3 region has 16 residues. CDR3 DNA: TGTGCCAGCAGTGCGGCCAGTCATTCCTCTGGTAATGAGCAGTTCTTC. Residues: CASSAASHSSGNEQFF. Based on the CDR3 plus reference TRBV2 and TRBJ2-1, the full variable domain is EPEVTQTPSHQVTQMGQEVILRCVPISNHLYFYWYRQILGQKVEFLVSFYNNEISEKSEIFDDQFSVERPDGSNFTLKIRSTKLEDSAMYFCASSAASHSSGNEQFFGPGTRLTVL.

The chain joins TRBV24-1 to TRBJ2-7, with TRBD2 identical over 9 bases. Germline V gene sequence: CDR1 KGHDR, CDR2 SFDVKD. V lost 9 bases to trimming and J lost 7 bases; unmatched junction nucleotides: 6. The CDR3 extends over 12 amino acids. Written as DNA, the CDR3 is TGTGCCACCGCGGGGGGGTTAGGGGAGCAGTACTTC. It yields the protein CATAGGLGEQYF.